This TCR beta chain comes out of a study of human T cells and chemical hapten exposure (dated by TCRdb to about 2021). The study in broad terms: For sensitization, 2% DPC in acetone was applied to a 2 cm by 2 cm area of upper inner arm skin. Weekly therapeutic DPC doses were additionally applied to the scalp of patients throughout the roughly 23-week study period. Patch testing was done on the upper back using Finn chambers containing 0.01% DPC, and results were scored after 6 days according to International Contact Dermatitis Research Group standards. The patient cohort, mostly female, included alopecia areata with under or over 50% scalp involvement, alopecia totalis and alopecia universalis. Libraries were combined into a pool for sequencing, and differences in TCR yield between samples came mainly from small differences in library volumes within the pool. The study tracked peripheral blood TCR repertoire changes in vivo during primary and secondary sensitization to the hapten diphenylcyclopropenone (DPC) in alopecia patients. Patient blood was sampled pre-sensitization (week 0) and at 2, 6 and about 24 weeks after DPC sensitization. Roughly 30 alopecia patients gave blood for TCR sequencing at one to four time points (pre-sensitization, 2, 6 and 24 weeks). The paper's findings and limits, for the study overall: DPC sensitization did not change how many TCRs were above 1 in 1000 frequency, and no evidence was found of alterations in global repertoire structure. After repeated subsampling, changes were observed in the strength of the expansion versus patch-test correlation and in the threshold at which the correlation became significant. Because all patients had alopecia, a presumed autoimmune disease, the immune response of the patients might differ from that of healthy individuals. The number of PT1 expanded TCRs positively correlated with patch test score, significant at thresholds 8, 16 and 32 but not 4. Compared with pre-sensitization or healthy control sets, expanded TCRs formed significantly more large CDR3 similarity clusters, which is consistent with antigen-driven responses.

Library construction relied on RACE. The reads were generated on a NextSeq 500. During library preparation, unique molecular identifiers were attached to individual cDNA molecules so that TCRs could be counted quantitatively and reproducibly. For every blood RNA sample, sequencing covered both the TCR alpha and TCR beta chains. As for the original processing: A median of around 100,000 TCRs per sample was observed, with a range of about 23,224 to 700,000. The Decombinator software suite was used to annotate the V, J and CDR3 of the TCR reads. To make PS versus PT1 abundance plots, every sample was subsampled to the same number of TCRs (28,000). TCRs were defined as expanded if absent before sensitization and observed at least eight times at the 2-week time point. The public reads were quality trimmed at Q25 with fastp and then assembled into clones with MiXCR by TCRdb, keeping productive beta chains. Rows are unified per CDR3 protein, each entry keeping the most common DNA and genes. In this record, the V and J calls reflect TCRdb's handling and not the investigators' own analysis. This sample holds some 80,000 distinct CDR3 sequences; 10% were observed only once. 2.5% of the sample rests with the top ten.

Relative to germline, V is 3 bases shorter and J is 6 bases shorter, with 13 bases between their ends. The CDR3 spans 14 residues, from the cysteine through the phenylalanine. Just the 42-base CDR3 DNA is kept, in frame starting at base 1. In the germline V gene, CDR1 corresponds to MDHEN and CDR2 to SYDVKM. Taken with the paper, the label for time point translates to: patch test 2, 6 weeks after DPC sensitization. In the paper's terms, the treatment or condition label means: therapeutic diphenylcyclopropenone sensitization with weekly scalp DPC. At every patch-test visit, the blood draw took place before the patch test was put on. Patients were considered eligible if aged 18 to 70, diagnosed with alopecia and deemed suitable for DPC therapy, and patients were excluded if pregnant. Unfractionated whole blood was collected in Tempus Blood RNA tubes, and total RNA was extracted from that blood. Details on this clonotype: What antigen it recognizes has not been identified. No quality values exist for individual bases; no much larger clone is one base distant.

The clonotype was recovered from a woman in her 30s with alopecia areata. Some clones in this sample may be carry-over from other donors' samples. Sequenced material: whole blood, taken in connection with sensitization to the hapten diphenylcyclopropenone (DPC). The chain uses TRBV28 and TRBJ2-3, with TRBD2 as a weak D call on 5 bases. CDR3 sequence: CASSLARDLDTQYF. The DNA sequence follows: TGTGCCAGCAGTTTGGCGAGGGATTTGGATACGCAGTATTTT.